This T cell receptor (beta chain) was retrieved from a study of T cell responses to AZD1222 COVID-19 vaccine. Findings of the study overall: No repertoire was sampled before or during the peak T cell response, only after it. With dominance at 160-218 and 743-854, vaccine-associated CD4 TCRs spanned spike.

Comments on this clone: The antigen is not known.

Repertoires were generated with immunoSEQ multiplex PCR, while TCRdb's copy carries only in-frame clones and drops some. The sample consists of fewer than 150,000 clones, roughly 93% of them appearing once. Germline loops: CDR1 MGHRA, CDR2 YSYEKL. This CDR3 spans 15 amino acids. Trimming cost V 4 bases and J 5 bases, with 17 bases left between them. This material consisted of peripheral blood, taken on day 0 of AZD1222 vaccination. The TCR sequence derives from an adult in good health. V usage is TRBV4-1 and J usage is TRBJ1-1; maybe TRBD1 (5 bases). Here the CDR3 DNA reads TGCGCCAGCAGCCCAGAAGGACATCCAGCAACTGAAGCTTTCTTT. It translates to CASSPEGHPATEAFF.